The 10 T cell receptor beta chains below all came from one sample that was sequenced in a study of shared clonotypes between healthy human individuals. Sequencing used immunoSEQ multiplex PCR; TCRdb keeps in-frame clones, though not all of them. The repertoire has a few million clones, 85% to 95% of them found once; the top ten carry around 0.35%. Sequencing input: naive CD4+ T cells from PBMCs. Subset reported: CD45RA+ positively selected. These receptors came from a man aged 18 to 30 in good health. Some clones in this sample may be carry-over from other donors' samples.

CDR3 DNA sequence: TGTGCCAGCAGCTTAGGGACTAGCAGGGCCGAGCAGTACTTC. Protein sequence: CASSLGTSRAEQYF. The V call is TRBV7-2, the J call TRBJ2-7, with 8 bases that match TRBD2. The CDR3 is 14 residues long. The trim removed 1 base at V and 6 bases at J, leaving 5 bases unmatched. From germline, CDR1 is SGHTA and CDR2 FQGNSA.

This sequence joins TRBV7-3 and TRBJ2-2; 7 bases agree with TRBD1. From germline, CDR1 is SGHTA and CDR2 FQGTGA. This CDR3 has 15 amino acids. V shed 8 bases, J shed 0 bases, and the junction held 6 bases outside the gene matches. CDR3 protein: CASAGQASNTGELFF. The CDR3 DNA reads as TGTGCCAGCGCCGGACAGGCCTCGAACACCGGGGAGCTGTTTTTT.

The chain has TRBV30 and TRBJ1-2; perhaps TRBD1 as D (5 bases). Trimming removed 3 bases at V and 8 bases at J, with 19 bases between. This CDR3 region has 14 residues. Germline CDR1 reads GTSNPN; CDR2 reads SVGIG (reference sequence). The CDR3 coding sequence is TGTGCCTGGAGCACCGGGAGGGGATCGGGGGGCTACACCTTC. This translates into CAWSTGRGSGGYTF. The whole variable domain, remainder taken from reference TRBV30 and TRBJ1-2, is SQTIHQWPATLVQPVGSPLSLECTVEGTSNPNLYWYRQAAGRGLQLLFYSVGIGQISSEVPQNLSASRPQDRQFILSSKKLLLSDSGFYLCAWSTGRGSGGYTFGSGTRLTVV.

This clone has a single count. CDR3 nucleotide sequence: TGTGCCAGCAGCGCGACTGTCTCTGGGGCCAACGTCCTGACTTTC. This translates into CASSATVSGANVLTF. The gene calls are TRBV7-3 and TRBJ2-6, with no clear D. Germline V gene data show CDR1 as SGHTA and CDR2 as FQGTGA. With 5 bases removed from V and 0 bases from J, the gap between germline ends came to 8 bases. The CDR3 runs 15 residues.

With regard to this clone: Distinct nucleotide sequences in the sample also encode this CDR3. The CDR3 DNA follows: TGCGCCAGCAGCTTGGGTCAGGGAGAGGGCTACACCTTC. It encodes CASSLGQGEGYTF. This sequence joins TRBV5-1 and TRBJ1-2; TRBD1 is a possible D gene (5 bases). Trimming removed 0 bases from V and 8 bases from J, with 11 bases in between. The CDR3 loop spans 13 amino acids. CDR1 is SGHRS and CDR2 is YFSETQ in the germline V gene.

This clone was found once. The chain is built from TRBV7-8 and TRBJ2-3, with TRBD2 matching over 12 bases. The CDR3 is 17 amino acids. V trimming: 1 base; J trimming: 4 bases; junction bases outside the gene matches: 6. Germline V gene sequence: CDR1 SGHVS, CDR2 FQNEAQ. CDR3 nucleotide sequence: TGTGCCAGCAGCTTAGACGGCGGGACTAGCGGGTCAGATACGCAGTATTTT. It yields the protein CASSLDGGTSGSDTQYF.

This clone was counted only a few times. The chain couples TRBV2 to TRBJ2-1; D gene uncertain. V dropped 8 bases and J dropped 5 bases, with 13 bases sitting between them. CDR1 and CDR2 (germline): SNHLY, FYNNEI. The CDR3 is 13 residues long. DNA for the CDR3: TGTGCCAGCTCGAGCGAGGTAGACAATGAGCAGTTCTTC. Translation: CASSSEVDNEQFF.

The chain couples TRBV5-8 to TRBJ1-5; D gene unclear. Trimming took 2 bases from V and 6 from J, leaving 6 bases between them. Germline CDR1 SGHTS, CDR2 YDEGEE. The CDR3 extends over 12 amino acids. CDR3 in DNA: TGTGCCAGCAGCTTTGCGGTTCAGCCCCAGCATTTT. It is translated as CASSFAVQPQHF. Complete variable domain (other parts from reference TRBV5-8 and TRBJ1-5): EAGVTQSPTHLIKTRGQQATLRCSPISGHTSVYWYQQALGLGLQFLLWYDEGEERNRGNFPPRFSGRQFPNYSSELNVNALELEDSALYLCASSFAVQPQHFGDGTRLSIL.

The genes are TRBV18 and TRBJ2-3, with no clear D. The CDR3 runs to 12 residues. Germline CDR1 KGHSH, CDR2 LQKENI. V shed 4 bases and J shed 2 bases, with 4 bases lying between them. The DNA of the CDR3 is TGTGCCAGCTCACTCTACACAGATACGCAGTATTTT. Translation: CASSLYTDTQYF.

This clone was seen only once. The chain carries TRBV5-1 and TRBJ1-1; 7 bases match TRBD1. The CDR3 totals 16 residues. CDR1 is SGHRS, CDR2 YFSETQ, per germline. The junction had 12 bases not matched to a gene; V was cut back by 4 bases and J by 3 bases. The CDR3 DNA reads TGCGCCAGCAGCCGCCAGGGGGGGCTCAAGGACACTGAAGCTTTCTTT. This gives the protein CASSRQGGLKDTEAFF. The full variable domain, rest sourced from reference TRBV5-1 and TRBJ1-1, is KAGVTQTPRYLIKTRGQQVTLSCSPISGHRSVSWYQQTPGQGLQFLFEYFSETQRNKGNFPGRFSGRQFSNSRSEMNVSTLELGDSALYLCASSRQGGLKDTEAFFGQGTRLTVV.